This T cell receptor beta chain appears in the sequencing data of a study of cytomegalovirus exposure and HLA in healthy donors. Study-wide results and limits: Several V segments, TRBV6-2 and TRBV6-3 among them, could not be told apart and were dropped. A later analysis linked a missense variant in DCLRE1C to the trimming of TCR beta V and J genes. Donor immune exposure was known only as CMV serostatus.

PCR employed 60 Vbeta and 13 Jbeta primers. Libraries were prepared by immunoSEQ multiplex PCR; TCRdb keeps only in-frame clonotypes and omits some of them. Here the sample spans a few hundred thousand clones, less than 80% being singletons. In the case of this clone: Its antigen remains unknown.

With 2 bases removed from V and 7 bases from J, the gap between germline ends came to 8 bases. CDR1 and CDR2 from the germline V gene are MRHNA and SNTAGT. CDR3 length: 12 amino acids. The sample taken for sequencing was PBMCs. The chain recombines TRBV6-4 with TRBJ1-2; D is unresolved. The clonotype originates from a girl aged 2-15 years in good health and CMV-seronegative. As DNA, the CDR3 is TGTGCCAGCAGTGACGGGCATGGTGGCTACACCTTC. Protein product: CASSDGHGGYTF.